This T cell receptor (beta chain) is from a study of blood T cells in healthy people across ages. General study points: With unsorted PBMCs, a conclusive comparison of naive versus antigen-experienced cells was not possible. CMV status of donors was not determined, possibly confounding expanded clonotype changes.

This CDR3 region has 17 residues. In germline, CDR1 is SQVTM, CDR2 ANQGSEA. Then a second PCR, running about 6 to 12 cycles, was carried out with a sample-barcoded 5' primer and a J-beta primer mix. Each sample yielded at least 3 million CDR3-containing paired-end reads. TCRdb recomputed calls from the 5' RACE reads with MiXCR, one row per CDR3 protein. The sample comprises around 970,000 distinct CDR3 sequences, roughly 50% of which are singletons, and around 21% rests with the top ten. To note about this clonotype: Its antigen is not identified.

The receptor was isolated from a woman aged 60-75 years in good health. The sample taken for sequencing was blood. This chain connects TRBV29-1 to TRBJ2-4, with 9 nucleotides matching TRBD2. Judging by the DNA end, TRBJ2-7 fits better; the J call may be wrong. The CDR3, as DNA: TGCAGCGTTGAAGTGGCCATCGAGCGGGGGGACTGGTACGAGCAGTACTTC. It translates to CSVEVAIERGDWYEQYF.